The 10 T cell receptor beta chains listed next were all sequenced from one sample in a study of OX40 agonist ivuxolimab in advanced cancers. TCRdb's copy holds only in-frame clones and misses some; the assay was immunoSEQ multiplex PCR. The table shows 30,000 to 45,000 clones, with over 65% occurring only once. Sequencing was performed on CD4+ or CD8+ T cells sorted from blood, taken in a trial of the OX40 agonist ivuxolimab. These receptors originate from an adult with an advanced solid tumor such as melanoma, head and neck, liver or kidney cancer.

The chain has TRBV5-6 and TRBJ2-3; 9 bases match TRBD2. In germline, CDR1 is SGHDT, CDR2 YYEEEE. V gave up 4 bases and J gave up 8 bases; unmatched junction bases: 17. The CDR3 sequence is 17 residues long. The CDR3 DNA is TGTGCCAGCAGCGCGGACTTGCTAGCGGGGAGGGGTAGTACGCAGTATTTT. Protein sequence: CASSADLLAGRGSTQYF.

This clone was counted a single time. CDR3 nucleotide sequence: TGCGCCAGCAGCCAAGGGCAGTTCTTCGACTCCTACAATGAGCAGTTCTTC. Its protein product is CASSQGQFFDSYNEQFF. The genes are TRBV4-1 and TRBJ2-1; D is uncertain. The germline V gene has CDR1 MGHRA and CDR2 YSYEKL. V was shortened by 1 base and J by 0 bases, with 13 bases between the two germline ends. The CDR3 has 17 residues.

This clone was observed a handful of times. The chain uses TRBV7-8 and TRBJ2-7; no clear D gene. V lost 10 bases and J 0 bases, leaving 13 bases between the germline ends. This CDR3 comprises 13 residues. Per germline, CDR1 SGHVS and CDR2 FQNEAQ. CDR3: CAITMATSYEQYF. DNA of the CDR3: TGTGCCATTACAATGGCGACCTCCTACGAGCAGTACTTC.

This clone has more than one count but fewer than ten. V is TRBV9 and J is TRBJ2-7, with D perhaps TRBD2 (6 bases). Germline CDR1 SGDLS, CDR2 YYNGEE. The CDR3 sequence is 15 residues long. Deletions cut 0 bases from V and 2 bases from J, with 12 bases between. The CDR3: CASSVASATTYEQYF. The CDR3 region has the DNA TGTGCCAGCAGCGTAGCTAGCGCCACTACCTACGAGCAGTACTTC.

The rearrangement links TRBV27 to TRBJ1-1; D is ambiguous. The V gene's germline CDR1 is MNHEY and CDR2 SMNVEV (reference sequence). Trimming cost V 4 bases and J 5 bases, with 20 bases left between them. CDR3 size: 16 residues. CDR3 coding DNA: TGTGCCAGCAGTTCCAAATCGGGCCCTCCCGGGACTGAAGCTTTCTTT. As protein: CASSSKSGPPGTEAFF.

This clone is a singleton in its sample. The V gene is TRBV5-1, the J gene TRBJ1-1; D is ambiguous. Germline CDR1 and CDR2: SGHRS and YFSETQ. Trimming took off 3 bases at V and 4 bases at J, with 10 bases between the two ends. CDR3 length: 13 amino acids. The CDR3 nucleotides are TGCGCCAGCAGCTCCGACCCCCTCACTGAAGCTTTCTTT. It is translated as CASSSDPLTEAFF.

The chain links TRBV29-1 to TRBJ2-6; D is unclear. This CDR3 spans 17 amino acids. Trimming pared 3 bases from V and 1 base from J, leaving 16 bases between. Germline CDR1 is SQVTM and CDR2 is ANQGSEA. As DNA, the CDR3 is TGCAGCGTTGAGGTGGCAGAAAGTAAGTCTGGGGCCAACGTCCTGACTTTC. This translates into CSVEVAESKSGANVLTF.

The rearrangement joins TRBV28 to TRBJ1-2; no clear D gene. Trimming took off 4 bases at V and 8 bases at J, with 29 bases between the two ends. The CDR3 is 18 amino acids. CDR1 is MDHEN, CDR2 SYDVKM, per germline. Here the CDR3 DNA reads TGTGCCAGCAGTTCCCCCCTTATAGTTTCTAGAGGGTATCGGGGCTACACCTTC. Encoded protein: CASSSPLIVSRGYRGYTF.

This clone was recorded only once. This sequence joins TRBV2 and TRBJ2-4, with 8 nucleotides matching TRBD1. The CDR3 has 17 residues. The germline V gene has CDR1 SNHLY and CDR2 FYNNEI. V was clipped by 6 bases and J by 0 bases; unmatched bases: 10. For the CDR3, the DNA is TGTGCCAGCAGGGTCGGGACAGGACAACTAGCCAAAAACATTCAGTACTTC. This encodes CASRVGTGQLAKNIQYF.

This clone was recorded once. J is TRBJ1-2 and V is TRBV7-9; no definite D call. Germline CDR1 reads SEHNR; CDR2 reads FQNEAQ (reference sequence). V dropped 5 bases and J dropped 3 bases, with 10 bases sitting between them. CDR3 length: 13 residues. CDR3 nucleotides: TGTGCCAGCAGCACGCCGGCAGACTATGGCTACACCTTC. The encoded protein is CASSTPADYGYTF.